The T cell receptor (beta chain) under discussion was sequenced for a study of human T cells and chemical hapten exposure. The CDR3 loop spans 15 amino acids. CDR1 and CDR2 from the germline V gene are LGHNA and YSLEER. Trimming took off 5 bases at V and 4 bases at J, with 17 bases between the two ends. Regarding time point: patch test 2, 6 weeks after DPC sensitization. Treatment here: therapeutic diphenylcyclopropenone sensitization with weekly scalp DPC. Total RNA was isolated from unfractionated whole blood. This clonotype was observed a few times. Its antigen is unidentified. Regarding the study as a whole: No change in TCRs above 1 in 1000 frequency was produced by DPC sensitization.

TCRdb reprocessed the RACE reads via MiXCR and lists one record per CDR3 protein. Of approximately 350,000 distinct CDR3 sequences in the sample, about 6% were seen once. The starting material was whole blood, obtained in connection with sensitization to the hapten diphenylcyclopropenone (DPC). J is TRBJ1-2 and V is TRBV4-3; TRBD1 might be the D (5 bases). The receptor was isolated from a woman between 18 and 30 years old with alopecia areata. Some clones in this sample may be carry-over from other donors' samples. The CDR3 protein is CASSYSGGDSYGYTF. CDR3 in DNA: TGCGCCAGCAGCTATAGCGGCGGGGACTCCTATGGCTACACCTTC.